This T cell receptor beta chain originates from a study of early T cells in non-severe SARS-CoV-2 infection. Individual cDNA molecules were tagged with unique molecular identifiers, the study reported. One entry per CDR3 protein results from TCRdb running MiXCR on the 5' RACE reads. The sample has tens of thousands of distinct CDR3 sequences, roughly 9.4% seen once. This clonotype was picked up many times. The germline V gene has CDR1 DFQATT and CDR2 SNEGSKA (reference sequence). The CDR3 loop spans 13 amino acids. The ends lost 5 bases at V and 4 bases at J; junction bases unmatched: 4. Sequenced input: whole blood. V and J are TRBV20-1 and TRBJ2-7, with 11 bases matching TRBD1. The receptor comes from an adult who was a healthcare worker with PCR-confirmed SARS-CoV-2 infection or an uninfected control (not recorded which). In nucleotides, the CDR3 is TGCAGTGCTGGACAGGGGGCGAGGTACGAGCAGTACTTC. This sequence encodes CSAGQGARYEQYF.